This T cell receptor (beta chain) was sequenced in a study of graft-versus-host responses after intestinal transplantation. Study information: Induction with anti-thymocyte globulin, then tacrolimus and steroids for roughly 3 years, was given to all recipients.

CDR1 is MDHEN, CDR2 SYDVKM, per germline. The CDR3 extends over 13 amino acids. Germline trimming cut 10 bases from V and 7 bases from J; bases unmatched to any gene: 8. Profiling relied on immunoSEQ multiplex PCR, and the TCRdb table lists in-frame clones only, not all of them. In the table there are about 96,000 clones, roughly 90% of which are singletons. Regarding the study as a whole: Investigators detected GvH clones in recipient marrow, with some emerging earlier in ileum or blood. Peak GvH clone levels in circulation were associated with early post-transplant HvG declines. Across patients carrying graft-donor T cell macrochimerism, allografts held high graft-versus-host to host-versus-graft clonal ratios.

Of note for this clone: The antigen is undetermined.

The receptor's source is a human donor who received an intestinal transplant. The sample in question was unstimulated CD4+ T cells sorted from spleen or lymph node cells, obtained before intestinal transplant. The V call is TRBV28, the J call TRBJ1-5, with 9 bases lining up with TRBD1. The CDR3 coding sequence is TGTGCCACCCGGACAGGGGACGAACAGCCCCAGCATTTT. It translates to CATRTGDEQPQHF.